Below, 5 T cell receptor beta chains from the same sample are listed, as sequenced in a study of T cells in Graves' hyperthyroidism and ophthalmopathy. RNA transcripts gave rise to amplified TCR beta CDR3 regions. HTBI primers were used for first-round RT-PCR of the TCR CDR3. TCRdb redid the calling of the multiplex PCR reads with MiXCR, one entry per CDR3 protein. The table lists 730,000 or so distinct CDR3 sequences, 18% of them singletons. Sequenced sample: blood. Receptors were obtained from a woman between 50 and 59 years old with Graves' hyperthyroidism that later progressed to Graves' ophthalmopathy.

In its sample, this clonotype was seen many times. The chain couples TRBV30 to TRBJ2-7, with 8 nucleotides matching TRBD2. V shed 0 bases, J shed 2 bases, and the junction held 15 bases outside the gene matches. Germline assignment: CDR1 GTSNPN and CDR2 SVGIG (reference sequence). The CDR3 covers 18 residues. Here the CDR3 reads CAWSVRVGGGLKPYEQYF. Written as DNA, the CDR3 is TGTGCCTGGAGTGTACGCGTCGGGGGGGGCCTAAAGCCCTACGAGCAGTACTTC. The full variable domain, with the rest looked up from reference TRBV30 and TRBJ2-7, is SQTIHQWPATLVQPVGSPLSLECTVEGTSNPNLYWYRQAAGRGLQLLFYSVGIGQISSEVPQNLSASRPQDRQFILSSKKLLLSDSGFYLCAWSVRVGGGLKPYEQYFGPGTRLTVT.

This clonotype was seen at least ten times. The chain has TRBV20-1 and TRBJ2-5; 8 bases are shared with TRBD1. V was clipped by 5 bases and J by 5 bases; unmatched bases: 13. The CDR3 is 15 residues long. The germline V gene has CDR1 DFQATT and CDR2 SNEGSKA (reference sequence). The chain's CDR3 is CSARDVRGQGETQYF. The CDR3 DNA reads as TGCAGTGCTCGCGATGTCAGGGGGCAGGGGGAGACCCAGTACTTC.

The sample holds many counts of this clonotype. This chain connects TRBV5-1 to TRBJ1-5; D is undetermined. Germline loops: CDR1 SGHRS, CDR2 YFSETQ. V was pared by 0 bases and J by 6 bases, with 10 bases between. The CDR3 sequence is 14 residues long. The CDR3 coding sequence is TGCGCCAGCAGCTTGGACGTTGGGAGTCAGCCCCAGCATTTT. Protein product: CASSLDVGSQPQHF.

This clonotype was seen repeatedly, ten times or more. The rearrangement joins TRBV20-1 to TRBJ2-3, with 9 bases aligning to TRBD2. This CDR3 spans 15 amino acids. Germline V gene sequence: CDR1 DFQATT, CDR2 SNEGSKA (reference sequence). J was trimmed by 0 bases and V by 6 bases; bases with no gene match: 7. The DNA for the CDR3 is TGCAGTGCCCGGGGTCTAGCGGGGAGCACAGATACGCAGTATTTT. Its translation is CSARGLAGSTDTQYF.

This clonotype has just a few counts. This sequence joins TRBV29-1 and TRBJ2-3, with D possibly being TRBD2 (6 bases). V was pared by 5 bases and J by 5 bases, with 26 bases between. The CDR3 extends over 17 amino acids. Germline CDR1 and CDR2: SQVTM and ANQGSEA. CDR3 loop: CSVRTLENPGLIDTQYF. CDR3 sequence (DNA): TGCAGCGTTCGAACCCTAGAAAACCCGGGACTCATAGATACGCAGTATTTT.